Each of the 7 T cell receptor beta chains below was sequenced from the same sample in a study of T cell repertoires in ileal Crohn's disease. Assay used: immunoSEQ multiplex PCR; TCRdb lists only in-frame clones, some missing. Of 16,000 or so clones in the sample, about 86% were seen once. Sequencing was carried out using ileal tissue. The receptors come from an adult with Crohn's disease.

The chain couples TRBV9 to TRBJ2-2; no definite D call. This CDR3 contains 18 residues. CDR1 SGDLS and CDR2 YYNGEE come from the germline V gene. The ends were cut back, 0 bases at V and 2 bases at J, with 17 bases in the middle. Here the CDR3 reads CASSVAGLPGGNTGELFF. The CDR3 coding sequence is TGTGCCAGCAGCGTAGCTGGTCTCCCTGGCGGAAACACCGGGGAGCTGTTTTTT.

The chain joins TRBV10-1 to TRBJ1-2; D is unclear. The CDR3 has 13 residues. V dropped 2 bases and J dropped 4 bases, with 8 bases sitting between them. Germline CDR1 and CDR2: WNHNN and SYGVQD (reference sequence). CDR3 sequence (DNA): TGCGCCAGCAGTGAGGGACTGAGCTATGGCTACACCTTC. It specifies CASSEGLSYGYTF.

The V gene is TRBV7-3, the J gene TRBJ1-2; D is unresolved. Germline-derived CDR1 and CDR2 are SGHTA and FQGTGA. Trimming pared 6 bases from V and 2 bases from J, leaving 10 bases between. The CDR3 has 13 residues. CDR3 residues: CASSPGPNYGYTF. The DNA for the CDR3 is TGTGCCAGCAGTCCGGGTCCGAACTATGGCTACACCTTC. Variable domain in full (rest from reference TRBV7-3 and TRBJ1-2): GAGVSQTPSNKVTEKGKYVELRCDPISGHTALYWYRQSLGQGPEFLIYFQGTGAADDSGLPNDRFFAVRPEGSVSTLKIQRTERGDSAVYLCASSPGPNYGYTFGSGTRLTVV.

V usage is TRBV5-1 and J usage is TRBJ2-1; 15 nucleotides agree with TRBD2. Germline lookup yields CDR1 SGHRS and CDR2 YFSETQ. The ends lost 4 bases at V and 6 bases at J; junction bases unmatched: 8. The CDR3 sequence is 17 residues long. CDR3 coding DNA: TGCGCCAGCAGCGGGCGGACTAGCGGGAGGGAATTCAATGAGCAGTTCTTC. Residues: CASSGRTSGREFNEQFF.

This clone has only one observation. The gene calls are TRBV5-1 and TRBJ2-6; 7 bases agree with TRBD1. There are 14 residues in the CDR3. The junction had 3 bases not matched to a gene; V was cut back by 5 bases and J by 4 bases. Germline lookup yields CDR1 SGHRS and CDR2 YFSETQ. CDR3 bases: TGCGCCAGCAGAGGACAGGCCGGGGCCAACGTCCTGACTTTC. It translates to CASRGQAGANVLTF.

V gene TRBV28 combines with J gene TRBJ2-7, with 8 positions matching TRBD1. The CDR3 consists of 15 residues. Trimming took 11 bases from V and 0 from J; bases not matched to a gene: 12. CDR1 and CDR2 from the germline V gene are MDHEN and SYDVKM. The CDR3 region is CAAEEYRGTSYEQYF. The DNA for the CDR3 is TGTGCCGCCGAGGAGTACAGGGGGACCTCCTACGAGCAGTACTTC.

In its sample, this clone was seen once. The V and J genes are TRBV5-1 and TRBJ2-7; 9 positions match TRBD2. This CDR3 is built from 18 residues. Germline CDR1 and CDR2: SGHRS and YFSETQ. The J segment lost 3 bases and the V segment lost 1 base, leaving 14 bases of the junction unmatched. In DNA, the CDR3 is TGCGCCAGCAGCTTGCTAGCTAGCGGGGCCTCGAGCCACTACGAGCAGTACTTC. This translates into CASSLLASGASSHYEQYF.